A selection of T cell receptor beta chains follows, all from one sample in a study of read filtering for tumor transcriptome and immune sequencing. MiXCR, run by TCRdb on the reads, gives a single entry per CDR3 protein. Of 75,000 to 95,000 distinct CDR3 sequences listed, around a fifth are singletons. Sequencing was performed on a population of CD138-negative cells sorted from bone marrow. The receptors stem from a donor over 35 with multiple myeloma. Each CDR3 is given with its conserved first and last residue. Each record gives: V gene, J gene, D gene, clone size, CDR3 protein, CDR3 DNA. The D gene is left open where the match is weak. The size of a clone is reported for some rows only, either as once, few or many, or as a class for expanded clones.

TRBV19	TRBJ2-7	-	-	CASLFDGTGSSYEQYF	TGTGCCAGCCTTTTTGACGGGACGGGGAGCTCCTACGAGCAGTACTTC
TRBV7-9	TRBJ1-2	-	many	CASSLRGLPSYGYTF	TGTGCCAGCAGCTTAAGAGGTTTACCGTCCTATGGCTACACCTTC
TRBV27	TRBJ2-3	-	many	CASSPSPITDTQYF	TGTGCCAGCAGTCCTTCCCCAATCACAGATACGCAGTATTTT
TRBV7-3	TRBJ2-1	TRBD2	many	CASSFSGASYNEQFF	TGTGCCAGCAGCTTCAGCGGGGCCTCCTACAATGAGCAGTTCTTC
TRBV2	TRBJ1-1	-	many	CASSISGGTEAFF	TGTGCCAGCAGTATATCAGGTGGCACTGAAGCTTTCTTT
TRBV5-1	TRBJ2-5	TRBD2	few	CASAGDGETQYF	TGCGCCAGCGCGGGGGACGGGGAGACCCAGTACTTC
TRBV4-2	TRBJ1-2	TRBD1	-	CASGQVTGDYGYTF	TGTGCCAGCGGCCAAGTAACAGGGGACTATGGCTACACCTTC
TRBV20-1	TRBJ1-1	-	many	CSAPQNTEAFF	TGCAGTGCCCCTCAGAACACTGAAGCTTTCTTT
TRBV20-1	TRBJ2-2	-	-	CSVNRRLDTGELFF	TGCAGTGTGAACAGGAGGCTCGACACCGGGGAGCTGTTTTTT
TRBV5-1	TRBJ2-1	-	many	CASMDGDEQFF	TGCGCCAGCATGGACGGCGATGAGCAGTTCTTC
TRBV7-9	TRBJ1-1	-	many	CASSLDDAFF	TGTGCCAGCAGCTTAGATGACGCTTTCTTT
TRBV7-2	TRBJ1-5	-	few	CASRLQGSNQPQHF	TGTGCCAGCCGGCTGCAGGGGAGCAATCAGCCCCAGCATTTT
TRBV7-2	TRBJ1-1	-	many	CASSLGLVNTEAFF	TGTGCCAGCAGCTTAGGTTTGGTGAACACTGAAGCTTTCTTT
TRBV7-2	TRBJ1-1	-	many	CAGSFRLTNTEAFF	TGTGCCGGCAGCTTCAGGTTAACGAACACTGAAGCTTTCTTT
TRBV7-6	TRBJ2-7	-	-	CASSFGINGYEQYF	TGTGCCAGCAGTTTCGGGATAAATGGCTACGAGCAGTACTTC
TRBV28	TRBJ2-1	TRBD2	few	CASQAGGHYNEQFF	TGTGCCAGCCAAGCGGGGGGGCATTACAATGAGCAGTTCTTC
TRBV4-2	TRBJ2-7	-	many	CASSPVRAEAWEQYF	TGTGCCAGCAGCCCTGTAAGGGCAGAAGCCTGGGAGCAGTACTTC
TRBV5-6	TRBJ1-5	TRBD1	many	CASSLGQGGQPQHF	TGTGCCAGCAGCTTGGGACAGGGGGGTCAGCCCCAGCATTTT